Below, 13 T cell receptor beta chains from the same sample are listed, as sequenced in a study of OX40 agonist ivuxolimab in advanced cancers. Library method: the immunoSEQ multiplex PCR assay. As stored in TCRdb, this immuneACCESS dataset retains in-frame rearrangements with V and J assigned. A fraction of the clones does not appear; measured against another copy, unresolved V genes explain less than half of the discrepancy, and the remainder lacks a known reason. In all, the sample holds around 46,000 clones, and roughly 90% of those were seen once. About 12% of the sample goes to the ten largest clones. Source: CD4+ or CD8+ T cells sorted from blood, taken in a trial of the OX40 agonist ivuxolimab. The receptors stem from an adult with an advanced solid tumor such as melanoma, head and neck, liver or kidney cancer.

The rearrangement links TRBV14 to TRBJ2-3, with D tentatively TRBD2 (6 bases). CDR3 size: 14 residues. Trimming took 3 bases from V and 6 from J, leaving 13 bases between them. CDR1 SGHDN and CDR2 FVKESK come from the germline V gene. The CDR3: CASSHRGAGDTQYF. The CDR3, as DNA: TGTGCCAGCAGCCACCGCGGCGCGGGGGATACGCAGTATTTT. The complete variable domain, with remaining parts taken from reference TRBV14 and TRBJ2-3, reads EAGVTQFPSHSVIEKGQTVTLRCDPISGHDNLYWYRRVMGKEIKFLLHFVKESKQDESGMPNNRFLAERTGGTYSTLKVQPAELEDSGVYFCASSHRGAGDTQYFGPGTRLTVL.

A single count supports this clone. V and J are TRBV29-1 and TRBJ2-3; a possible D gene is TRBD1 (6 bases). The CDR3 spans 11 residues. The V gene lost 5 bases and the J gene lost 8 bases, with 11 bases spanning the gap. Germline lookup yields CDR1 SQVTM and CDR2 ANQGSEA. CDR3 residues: CSVPRGSTQYF. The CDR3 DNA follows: TGCAGCGTTCCGAGGGGGAGTACGCAGTATTTT.

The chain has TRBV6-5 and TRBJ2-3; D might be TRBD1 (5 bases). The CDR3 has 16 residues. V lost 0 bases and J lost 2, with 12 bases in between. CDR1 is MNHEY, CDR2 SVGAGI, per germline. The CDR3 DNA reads TGTGCCAGCAGTTACTCGACAGTTATCTACACAGATACGCAGTATTTT. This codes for CASSYSTVIYTDTQYF.

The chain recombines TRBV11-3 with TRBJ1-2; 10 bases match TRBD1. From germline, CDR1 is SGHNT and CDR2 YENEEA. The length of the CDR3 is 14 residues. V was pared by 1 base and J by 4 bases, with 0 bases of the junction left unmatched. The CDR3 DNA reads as TGTGCCAGCAGCTTAGGGACAGGGGGCTATGGCTACACCTTC. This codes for CASSLGTGGYGYTF.

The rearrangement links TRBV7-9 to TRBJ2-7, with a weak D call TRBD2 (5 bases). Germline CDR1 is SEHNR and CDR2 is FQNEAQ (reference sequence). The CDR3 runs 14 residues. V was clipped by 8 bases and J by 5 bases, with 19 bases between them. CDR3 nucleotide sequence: TGTGCCAGCTTCCGTGCTAGCCTCGCTGACGAGCAGTACTTC. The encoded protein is CASFRASLADEQYF.

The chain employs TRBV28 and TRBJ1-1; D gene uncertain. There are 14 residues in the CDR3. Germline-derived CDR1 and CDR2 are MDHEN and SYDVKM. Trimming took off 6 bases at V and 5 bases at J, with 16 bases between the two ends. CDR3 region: CASSDTNQVTEAFF. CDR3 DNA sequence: TGTGCCAGCAGCGACACCAATCAGGTTACTGAAGCTTTCTTT.

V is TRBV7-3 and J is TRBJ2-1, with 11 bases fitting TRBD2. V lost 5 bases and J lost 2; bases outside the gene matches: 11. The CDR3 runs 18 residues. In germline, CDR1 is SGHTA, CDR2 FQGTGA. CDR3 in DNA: TGTGCCAGCAGCCCCGATTCACTAGCGGGAGTAGCCTACAATGAGCAGTTCTTC. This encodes CASSPDSLAGVAYNEQFF.

CDR3 in DNA: TGTGCCAGCAGCGTACTTAGCGCAGATACGCAGTATTTT. Translating it yields CASSVLSADTQYF. The J gene is TRBJ2-3, the V gene TRBV9, with a tentative D call TRBD2 (5 bases). The CDR3 contains 13 residues. Trimming stripped 1 base from V and 4 bases from J, with 7 bases between. Germline values: CDR1 SGDLS, CDR2 YYNGEE.

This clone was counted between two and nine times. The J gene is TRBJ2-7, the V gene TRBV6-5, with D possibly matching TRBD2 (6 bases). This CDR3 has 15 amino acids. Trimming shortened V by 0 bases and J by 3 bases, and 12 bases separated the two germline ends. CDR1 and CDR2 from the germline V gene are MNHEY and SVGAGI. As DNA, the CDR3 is TGTGCCAGCAGTTACTCGGGACTCGGCGACTACGAGCAGTACTTC. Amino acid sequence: CASSYSGLGDYEQYF.

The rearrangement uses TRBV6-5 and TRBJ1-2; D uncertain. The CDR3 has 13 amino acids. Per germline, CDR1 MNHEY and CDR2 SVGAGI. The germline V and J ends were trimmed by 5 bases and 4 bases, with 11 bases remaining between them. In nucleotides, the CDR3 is TGTGCCAGCAGTGAAGCACGCCGCTATGGCTACACCTTC. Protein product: CASSEARRYGYTF.

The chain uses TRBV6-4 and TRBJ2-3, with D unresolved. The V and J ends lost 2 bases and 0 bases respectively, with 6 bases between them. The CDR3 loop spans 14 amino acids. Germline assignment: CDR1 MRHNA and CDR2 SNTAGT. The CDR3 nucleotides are TGTGCCAGCAGTGACGACGGAAGCACAGATACGCAGTATTTT. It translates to CASSDDGSTDTQYF.

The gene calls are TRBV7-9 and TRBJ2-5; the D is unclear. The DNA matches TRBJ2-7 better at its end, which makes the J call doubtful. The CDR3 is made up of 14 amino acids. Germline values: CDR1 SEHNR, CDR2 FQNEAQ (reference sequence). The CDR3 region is CASSFETFSYEQYF. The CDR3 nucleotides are TGTGCCAGCAGCTTTGAAACCTTCTCCTACGAGCAGTACTTC.

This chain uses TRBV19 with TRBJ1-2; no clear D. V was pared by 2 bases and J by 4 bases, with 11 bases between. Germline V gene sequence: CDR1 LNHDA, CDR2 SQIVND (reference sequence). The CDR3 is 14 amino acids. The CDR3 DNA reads TGTGCCAGTAGTATAAAGGGAATTCCCTATGGCTACACCTTC. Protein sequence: CASSIKGIPYGYTF.